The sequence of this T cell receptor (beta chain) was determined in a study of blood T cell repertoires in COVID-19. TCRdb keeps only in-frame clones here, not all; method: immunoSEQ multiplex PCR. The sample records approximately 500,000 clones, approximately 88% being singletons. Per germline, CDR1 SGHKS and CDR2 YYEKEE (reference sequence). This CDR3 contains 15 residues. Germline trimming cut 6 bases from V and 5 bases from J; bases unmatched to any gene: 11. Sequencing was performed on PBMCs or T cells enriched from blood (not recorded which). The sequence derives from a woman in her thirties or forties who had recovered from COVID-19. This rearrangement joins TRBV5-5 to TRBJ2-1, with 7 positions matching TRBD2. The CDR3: CASTSWGGSDNEQFF. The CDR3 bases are TGTGCCAGCACCTCATGGGGCGGGAGCGACAATGAGCAGTTCTTC.